This T cell receptor (beta chain) was captured in a study of cytomegalovirus exposure and HLA in healthy donors. A multiplex PCR was run with 60 Vbeta primers and 13 Jbeta primers. Sequencing was performed with immunoSEQ multiplex PCR; in TCRdb, only in-frame clones are kept and a portion is missing. The table shows more than 130,000 clones, with 73% occurring only once. Regarding this clone: Its specificity is unknown.

Trimming cost V 7 bases and J 4 bases; bases outside gene matches: 10. Germline CDR1 reads SGDLS; CDR2 reads YYNGEE. The CDR3 covers 14 residues. Broader study findings: The study reported that TCR beta sequences accurately predicted HLA-A and HLA-B alleles in most subjects. Owing to their indistinguishability, certain V segments, notably TRBV6-2 and TRBV6-3, were excluded.

The sequencing input was PBMCs. This clonotype originated in a human donor in good health. J is TRBJ1-2 and V is TRBV9; 7 bases are shared with TRBD1. As DNA, the CDR3 is TGTGCCAGCTCACCCACCGGGACAGCCTATGGCTACACCTTC. Encoded protein: CASSPTGTAYGYTF.